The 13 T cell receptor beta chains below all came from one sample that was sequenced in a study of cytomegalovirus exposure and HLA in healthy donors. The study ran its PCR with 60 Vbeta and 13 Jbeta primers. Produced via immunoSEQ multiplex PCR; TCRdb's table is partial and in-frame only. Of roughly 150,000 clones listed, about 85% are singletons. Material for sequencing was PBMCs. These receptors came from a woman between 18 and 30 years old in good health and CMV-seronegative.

This chain's CDR3 is CAISESRTGGNSPLHF. The CDR3 DNA reads TGTGCCATCAGTGAGTCGAGAACCGGGGGGAATTCACCCCTCCACTTT. The V and J genes are TRBV10-3 and TRBJ1-6, with D tentatively TRBD1 (5 bases). Germline-derived CDR1 and CDR2 are ENHRY and SYGVKD. The length of the CDR3 is 16 residues. Trimming pared 0 bases from V and 7 bases from J, leaving 13 bases between.

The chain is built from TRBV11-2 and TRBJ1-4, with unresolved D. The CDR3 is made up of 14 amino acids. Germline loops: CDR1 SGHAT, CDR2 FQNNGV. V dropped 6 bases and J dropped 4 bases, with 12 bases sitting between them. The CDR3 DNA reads TGTGCCAGCAGACGGAGGGATTTTAATGAAAAACTGTTTTTT. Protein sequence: CASRRRDFNEKLFF.

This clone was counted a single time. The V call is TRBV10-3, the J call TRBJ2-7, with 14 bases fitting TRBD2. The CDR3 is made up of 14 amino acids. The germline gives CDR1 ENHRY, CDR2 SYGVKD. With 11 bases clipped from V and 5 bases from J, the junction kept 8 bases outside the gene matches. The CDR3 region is CASRLAGGPDEQYF. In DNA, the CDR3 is TGTGCCTCCCGACTAGCGGGGGGGCCGGACGAGCAGTACTTC.

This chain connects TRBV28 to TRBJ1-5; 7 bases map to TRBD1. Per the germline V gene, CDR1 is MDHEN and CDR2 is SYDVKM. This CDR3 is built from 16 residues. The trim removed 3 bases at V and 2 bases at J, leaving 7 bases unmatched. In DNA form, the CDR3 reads TGTGCCAGCAGTTTTCGTCATACAGGGGGCAATCAGCCCCAGCATTTT. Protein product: CASSFRHTGGNQPQHF.

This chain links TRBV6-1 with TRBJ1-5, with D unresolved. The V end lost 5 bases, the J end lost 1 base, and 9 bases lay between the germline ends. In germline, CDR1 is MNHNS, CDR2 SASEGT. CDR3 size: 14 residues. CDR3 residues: CASSMGRSNQPQHF. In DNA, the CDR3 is TGTGCCAGCAGTATGGGGAGAAGCAATCAGCCCCAGCATTTT.

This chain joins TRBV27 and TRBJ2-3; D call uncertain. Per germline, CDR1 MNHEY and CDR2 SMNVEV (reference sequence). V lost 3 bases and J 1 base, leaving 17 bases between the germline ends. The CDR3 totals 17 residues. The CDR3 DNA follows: TGTGCCAGCAGTTTGAGATGGCGTAGCACTGGCACAGATACGCAGTATTTT. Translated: CASSLRWRSTGTDTQYF.

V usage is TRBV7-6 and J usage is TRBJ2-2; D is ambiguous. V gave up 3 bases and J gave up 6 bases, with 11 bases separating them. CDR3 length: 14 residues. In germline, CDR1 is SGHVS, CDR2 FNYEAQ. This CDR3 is CASSFYKEAGELFF. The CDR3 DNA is TGTGCCAGCAGCTTTTACAAAGAGGCCGGGGAGCTGTTTTTT.

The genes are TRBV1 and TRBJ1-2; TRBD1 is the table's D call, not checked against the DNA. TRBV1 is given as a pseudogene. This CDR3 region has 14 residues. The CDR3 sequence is CTSSFTDSSYGYTF. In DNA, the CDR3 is TGCACCAGCAGTTTCACGGACAGCTCTTATGGCTACACCTTC.

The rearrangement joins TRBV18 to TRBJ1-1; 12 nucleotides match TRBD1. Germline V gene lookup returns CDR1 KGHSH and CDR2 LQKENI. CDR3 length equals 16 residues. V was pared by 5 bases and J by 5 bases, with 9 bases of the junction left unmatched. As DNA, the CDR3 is TGTGCCAGCTCATCCTATCGGGACAGGGGGCCTACTGAAGCTTTCTTT. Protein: CASSSYRDRGPTEAFF.

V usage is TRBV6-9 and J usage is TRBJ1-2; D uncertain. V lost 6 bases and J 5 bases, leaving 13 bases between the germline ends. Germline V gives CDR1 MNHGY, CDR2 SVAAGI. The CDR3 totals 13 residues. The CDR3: CASRLPGWYGYTF. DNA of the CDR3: TGTGCCAGCAGACTCCCCGGGTGGTATGGCTACACCTTC.

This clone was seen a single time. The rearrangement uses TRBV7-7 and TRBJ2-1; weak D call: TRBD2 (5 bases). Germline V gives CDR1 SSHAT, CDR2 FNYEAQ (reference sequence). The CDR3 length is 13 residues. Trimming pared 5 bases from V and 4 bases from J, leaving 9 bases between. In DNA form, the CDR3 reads TGTGCCAGCAGCCGAGGGAATTACAATGAGCAGTTCTTC. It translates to CASSRGNYNEQFF.

CDR3 nucleotides: TGCGCCAGCAGCCAAGTTGGCGGCTACACCTTC. It specifies CASSQVGGYTF. The chain employs TRBV4-1 and TRBJ1-2, with D unresolved. The CDR3 runs 11 residues. The V and J ends lost 1 base and 8 bases respectively, with 5 bases between them. Germline loops: CDR1 MGHRA, CDR2 YSYEKL.

CDR3 sequence reads: CASSRLAGVIEQYF. CDR3 nucleotides: TGTGCCAGCAGTAGACTAGCGGGAGTCATCGAGCAGTACTTC. The J gene is TRBJ2-7, the V gene TRBV27, with TRBD2 matching over 12 bases. In germline, CDR1 is MNHEY, CDR2 SMNVEV (reference sequence). The CDR3 is 14 amino acids. The trim removed 5 bases at V and 6 bases at J, leaving 5 bases unmatched.